This T cell receptor beta chain was identified during a study of control samples from healthy donors and cancer patients (dated by TCRdb to the early 2020s). Measured from the cysteine to the phenylalanine, the CDR3 is 13 residues long. The retained sequence is limited to the CDR3, 39 bases, with the frame set at the first base. CDR1 SGHRS and CDR2 YFSETQ were looked up in the germline V gene. V loses 4 bases, J loses 3 bases, and the germline ends lie 10 bases apart. As concerns this clone: Its binding antigen is unknown. Base qualities are missing; no much larger clone stands one base away.

Receptor libraries were prepared by the immunoSEQ multiplex PCR assay. TCRdb's version of the immuneACCESS table is confined to in-frame rearrangements and falls short of the full clone set. An unresolved V gene accounts for under half of the shortfall where checked; the remainder is of unknown origin. The sample records some 110,000 clones, 88% of which are singletons. Over 2% of the sample comes from the top ten. The specimen was blood. The chain is made from TRBV5-1 and TRBJ1-1; the D gene lacks a confident call. This clonotype was obtained from a woman in her seventies in good health. The CDR3 reads as follows: CASSIDADTEAFF. The DNA is as follows: TGCGCCAGCAGCATTGACGCAGACACTGAAGCTTTCTTT.